Following are 4 T cell receptor beta chains from one sample sequenced in a study of T-cell reconstitution after alpha-beta-depleted transplantation in children. Preparation of the TCRbeta library involved a method that used unique molecular identifiers. TCRdb redid the calling of the PCR reads with MiXCR, one entry per CDR3 protein. This sample has about 980,000 distinct CDR3 sequences, with roughly 29% found just once. Sequenced material: PBMCs, mostly from graft donor cells, taken 360 days after TCRalphabeta/CD19-depleted stem cell transplant. The receptors were gathered from a boy in the first two years of life who had a stem cell transplant for SCID, so the T cells may come from the graft donor.

This clonotype was detected a few times. The CDR3 reads CASSLAGHPESEKLFF. Written as DNA, the CDR3 is TGTGCCAGCAGCTTAGCGGGCCACCCAGAGAGTGAAAAACTGTTTTTT. This chain connects TRBV7-9 to TRBJ1-4; D call uncertain. The CDR3 runs to 16 residues. V gave up 0 bases and J gave up 7 bases, with 15 bases separating them. Germline assignment: CDR1 SEHNR and CDR2 FQNEAQ (reference sequence).

The chain recombines TRBV12-3 or TRBV12-4 with TRBJ2-1; D perhaps matches TRBD2 (5 bases). The CDR3 is made up of 14 amino acids. The V end lost 3 bases, the J end lost 7 bases, and 13 bases lay between the germline ends. CDR3 nucleotide sequence: TGTGCCAGCAGTTTTGTATTAAGAGGGAATGAGCAGTTCTTC. Translated: CASSFVLRGNEQFF.

V usage is TRBV6-1 and J usage is TRBJ1-5; weak D call: TRBD1 (6 bases). Germline V gene lookup returns CDR1 MNHNS and CDR2 SASEGT. With 8 bases removed from V and 7 bases from J, the gap between germline ends came to 15 bases. The CDR3 is 13 residues long. In DNA form, the CDR3 reads TGTGCCAGCTCTCAGGGGTTTAGCCAGCCCCAGCATTTT. Protein product: CASSQGFSQPQHF.

In this sample, this clonotype turned up a few times. V and J are TRBV5-5 and TRBJ2-1; 13 bases align to TRBD2. In germline, CDR1 is SGHKS, CDR2 YYEKEE (reference sequence). V lost 2 bases and J lost 5; bases outside the gene matches: 4. The length of the CDR3 is 16 residues. CDR3 residues: CASSFGLAGAHNEQFF. The CDR3 nucleotides are TGTGCCAGCAGCTTTGGACTAGCGGGGGCACACAATGAGCAGTTCTTC.